These 8 T cell receptor beta chains share one sample of origin, sequenced in a study of radiotherapy plus CTLA-4 blockade in lung cancer. Measured with immunoSEQ multiplex PCR; TCRdb has only the in-frame clones, and not every one. The data contain roughly 30,000 clones, around four fifths of them singletons. The sample in question was peripheral blood, obtained from a patient treated with radiotherapy plus ipilimumab. These receptors all come from a human donor with non-small cell lung cancer who had stable disease on radiotherapy plus ipilimumab.

This chain links TRBV10-3 with TRBJ1-1; perhaps TRBD1 as D (5 bases). CDR3 length: 14 residues. Trimming shortened V by 6 bases and J by 3 bases, and 14 bases separated the two germline ends. Per the germline V gene, CDR1 is ENHRY and CDR2 is SYGVKD. The CDR3 here is CAIRPVGGDTEAFF. In nucleotides, the CDR3 is TGTGCCATCAGGCCTGTGGGGGGAGACACTGAAGCTTTCTTT.

This clone was counted only a few times. The CDR3 DNA reads TGTGCCAGTAGTTCAGGGATAAGCAATCAGCCCCAGCATTTT. Protein product: CASSSGISNQPQHF. The V and J genes are TRBV19 and TRBJ1-5; TRBD1 is a possible D gene (5 bases). This CDR3 is built from 14 residues. Germline V gives CDR1 LNHDA, CDR2 SQIVND (reference sequence). Trimming pared 5 bases from V and 1 base from J, leaving 9 bases between.

The V call is TRBV6-5, the J call TRBJ1-4, with D possibly matching TRBD1 (6 bases). The ends were cut back, 5 bases at V and 8 bases at J, with 15 bases in the middle. From germline, CDR1 is MNHEY and CDR2 SVGAGI. The CDR3 has 14 amino acids. The CDR3 reads CASSRGGLGEKLFF. The CDR3 DNA sequence: TGTGCCAGCAGTCGGGGGGGGCTAGGAGAAAAACTGTTTTTT.

The chain uses TRBV2 and TRBJ2-5; TRBD2 aligns across 7 bases. This CDR3 is built from 15 residues. Germline values: CDR1 SNHLY, CDR2 FYNNEI. The V gene end was trimmed by 8 bases and the J gene end by 1 base; junction bases not matched to a gene: 10. CDR3 loop: CASGTLGGVQETQYF. The DNA for the CDR3 is TGTGCCAGCGGAACGTTGGGGGGGGTCCAAGAGACCCAGTACTTC.

The chain combines TRBV6-5 with TRBJ1-2; no clear D. Germline CDR1 reads MNHEY; CDR2 reads SVGAGI. CDR3 size: 12 residues. V shed 7 bases and J shed 5 bases, with 11 bases lying between them. The CDR3 reads CASTERRYGYTF. For the CDR3, the DNA is TGTGCCAGCACCGAACGGCGTTATGGCTACACCTTC.

V gene TRBV28 combines with J gene TRBJ1-1; TRBD1 might be the D (6 bases). The V end was cut by 5 bases, the J end by 3 bases, with 19 bases between. The germline V gene encodes CDR1 MDHEN and CDR2 SYDVKM. The CDR3 length is 16 residues. CDR3 sequence (DNA): TGTGCCAGCAGTGTAACAGGGTATGAGGGTGACACTGAAGCTTTCTTT. Its protein product is CASSVTGYEGDTEAFF.

The chain has TRBV10-1 and TRBJ2-2; weak D call: TRBD1 (5 bases). Germline-derived CDR1 and CDR2 are WNHNN and SYGVQD (reference sequence). CDR3 length: 15 amino acids. The ends were cut back, 2 bases at V and 3 bases at J, with 10 bases in the middle. The CDR3 DNA reads as TGCGCCAGCAGTGAGGCAGGGCGGTACACCGGGGAGCTGTTTTTT. Amino acids: CASSEAGRYTGELFF.

V and J are TRBV10-3 and TRBJ2-2; D not certain. The CDR3 sequence is 15 residues long. Trimming left V 4 bases short and J 1 base short, with 10 bases between. Germline V gene sequence: CDR1 ENHRY, CDR2 SYGVKD. This CDR3 reads CAISGGTLNTGELFF. CDR3 sequence (DNA): TGTGCCATCAGTGGTGGCACGTTGAACACCGGGGAGCTGTTTTTT.